This T cell receptor beta chain was sequenced in a study of blood T cells in healthy people across ages. The authors ran a second PCR of 7 to 11 cycles using a sample-barcoded 5' primer and a J-beta primer mix. One entry per CDR3 protein results from TCRdb running MiXCR on the 5' RACE reads. The data show approximately 1.5 million distinct CDR3 sequences, under 55% seen once. Sequencing was performed on blood. This clonotype was sampled from a woman aged 18-29 years in good health.

CDR3 amino acids: CASRDGFSSYEQYF. CDR3 DNA: TGTGCCAGCAGGGACGGGTTTTCTTCCTACGAGCAGTACTTC. This chain connects TRBV11-2 to TRBJ2-7; D call uncertain. The V gene's germline CDR1 is SGHAT and CDR2 FQNNGV. The CDR3 is made up of 14 amino acids. V was shortened by 6 bases and J by 1 base, with 13 bases between the two germline ends.